This TCR beta chain originates from a study of regulatory T cells in long-lasting Graves disease. Overall study findings and caveats: Persistent disease showed a preference for TRBV28, TRBJ1-2 and TRBJ2-5.

The CDR3 totals 14 residues. Trimming removed 2 bases at V and 2 bases at J, with 10 bases between. Germline CDR1 and CDR2: MDHEN and SYDVKM. The time point denotes: persistent/refractory GD, antithyroid drugs over 5 years with positive TRAb. The authors made the TCR library using RNA they extracted from PBMCs. EDTA tubes collected around 8.7 milliliters of peripheral blood. Through Arm-PCR of CDR3 regions and iRepertoire HTBI primers, TCR beta libraries were built. MiXCR, applied by TCRdb to the multiplex PCR reads, yields one record per CDR3 protein. Of 250,000 to 300,000 distinct CDR3 sequences listed, around 20% are singletons. This clonotype was counted many times. Its antigen is as yet unknown.

This sample comprised peripheral blood mononuclear cells (PBMCs), obtained when the disease was refractory, from a patient treated with antithyroid drugs. This receptor was identified in a female donor with Graves disease. The rearrangement joins TRBV28 to TRBJ2-7, with D possibly TRBD1 on 5 matching bases. The CDR3 is CASSLPQGTYEQYF. The CDR3 DNA is TGTGCCAGCAGTTTACCGCAGGGAACCTACGAGCAGTACTTC.